The 6 T cell receptor beta chains in this list originate from one sample, sequenced in a study of control samples from healthy donors and cancer patients. Only in-frame clones appear in the TCRdb table, and some are missing; sequencing was by immunoSEQ multiplex PCR. This sample has 150,000 to 200,000 clones, with just under 95% found just once. The sequencing sample was made of blood. Source of these receptors: a man between 18 and 35 years old in good health.

J is TRBJ2-5 and V is TRBV5-4; a possible D gene is TRBD2 (5 bases). Germline V gene sequence: CDR1 SGHNT, CDR2 YYREEE (reference sequence). The CDR3 covers 14 residues. The germline V and J ends were trimmed by 4 bases and 1 base, with 11 bases remaining between them. The CDR3 loop reads CASSVAGSQETQYF. The CDR3 DNA reads TGTGCCAGCAGCGTGGCTGGGAGCCAAGAGACCCAGTACTTC.

The chain recombines TRBV5-1 with TRBJ2-1; D perhaps matches TRBD2 (7 bases). Trimming shortened V by 7 bases and J by 1 base, and 18 bases separated the two germline ends. Germline V gives CDR1 SGHRS, CDR2 YFSETQ. This CDR3 has 16 amino acids. CDR3 DNA sequence: TGCGCCAGCCACAAAAGGGGGGGCGAGTCCTACAATGAGCAGTTCTTC. It yields the protein CASHKRGGESYNEQFF.

The V call is TRBV7-2, the J call TRBJ1-2, with no clear D. The V end was cut by 5 bases, the J end by 6 bases, with 19 bases between. The CDR3 consists of 15 residues. The germline CDR1 and CDR2 sequences are SGHTA and FQGNSA. CDR3 amino acids: CASSPAGVRGDGYTF. The DNA for the CDR3 is TGTGCCAGCAGCCCCGCTGGGGTGAGAGGAGATGGCTACACCTTC.

This rearrangement joins TRBV18 to TRBJ2-1; 11 bases are shared with TRBD2. The trim removed 6 bases at V and 10 bases at J, leaving 11 bases unmatched. The length of the CDR3 is 15 residues. Germline V gene sequence: CDR1 KGHSH, CDR2 LQKENI. CDR3 loop: CASSGVAGGHREQFF. The CDR3 DNA is TGTGCCAGCTCCGGGGTAGCGGGGGGGCATCGGGAGCAGTTCTTC.

The genes are TRBV7-9 and TRBJ2-6; perhaps D is TRBD1 or TRBD2 (5 bases each). Germline CDR1 is SEHNR and CDR2 is FQNEAQ (reference sequence). CDR3 length equals 16 residues. Trimming shortened V by 4 bases and J by 4 bases, and 14 bases separated the two germline ends. In nucleotides, the CDR3 is TGTGCCAGCAGCTCCGGGACCGGCGAGGGGGCCAACGTCCTGACTTTC. Protein sequence: CASSSGTGEGANVLTF. The variable domain in full, with the rest retrieved from reference TRBV7-9 and TRBJ2-6, is DTGVSQNPRHKITKRGQNVTFRCDPISEHNRLYWYRQTLGQGPEFLTYFQNEAQLEKSRLLSDRFSAERPKGSFSTLEIQRTEQGDSAMYLCASSSGTGEGANVLTFGAGSRLTVL.

V and J are TRBV3-1 (or the pseudogene TRBV3-2) and TRBJ1-2; 10 nucleotides line up with TRBD1. CDR1 is LGHDT, CDR2 YNNKEL, per germline (reference sequence). The CDR3 contains 16 residues. With 5 bases clipped from V and 4 bases from J, the junction kept 10 bases outside the gene matches. The CDR3 bases are TGTGCCAGCAGCGTTTATTCGACAGGGGGCGGCTATGGCTACACCTTC. Amino acids: CASSVYSTGGGYGYTF.